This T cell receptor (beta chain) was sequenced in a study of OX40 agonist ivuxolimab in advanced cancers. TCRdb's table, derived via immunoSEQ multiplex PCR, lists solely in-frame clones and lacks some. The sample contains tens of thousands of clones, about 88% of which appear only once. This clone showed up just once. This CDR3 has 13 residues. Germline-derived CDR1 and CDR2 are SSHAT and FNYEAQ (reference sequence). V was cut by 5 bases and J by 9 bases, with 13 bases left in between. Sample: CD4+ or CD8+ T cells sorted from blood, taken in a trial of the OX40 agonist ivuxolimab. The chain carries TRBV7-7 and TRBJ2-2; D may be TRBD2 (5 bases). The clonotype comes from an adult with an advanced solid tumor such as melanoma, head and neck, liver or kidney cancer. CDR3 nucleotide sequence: TGTGCCAGCAGCCCAGTCGAGGGCCGGGAGCTGTTTTTT. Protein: CASSPVEGRELFF.